This TCR beta chain was documented in a study of siplizumab effects on memory and regulatory T cells. Study conclusions and caveats: In controls, 26.9% of mappable alloreactive CD4+ clones were Treg-derived on average, versus about 69% with siplizumab. Mapping to unstimulated subsets was achieved for only a minor fraction of alloreactive clones. It seemed that naive T cells were more diverse than memory cells and were major contributors to the alloresponse.

Assay used: immunoSEQ multiplex PCR; TCRdb lists only in-frame clones, some missing. Of some 100,000 clones listed, just over 90% are singletons. Comments on this clone: What it recognizes is unknown.

Germline assignment: CDR1 MGHDK and CDR2 SYGVNS. This CDR3 contains 15 residues. V lost 2 bases to trimming and J lost 0 bases, with 8 bases between them. The V and J genes are TRBV25-1 and TRBJ2-1; tentative D call: TRBD1 (5 bases). The TCR comes from a human donor in good health. Material for sequencing was Tregs sorted from blood. CDR3 sequence (DNA): TGTGCCAGCAGTGAACGACAGCACTCCTACAATGAGCAGTTCTTC. As protein: CASSERQHSYNEQFF.